This T cell receptor beta chain stems from a study of cytomegalovirus exposure and HLA in healthy donors. Germline CDR1 and CDR2: KGHSH and LQKENI. J lost 2 bases, V lost 3 bases, and 5 bases had no gene match. This CDR3 has 16 amino acids. There were likely unrecorded immune exposures, though donors were nominally healthy when sampled. The PCR was carried out with 60 Vbeta primers and 13 Jbeta primers. Only in-frame clones appear in the TCRdb table, and some are missing; sequencing was by immunoSEQ multiplex PCR. The sample holds around 180,000 clones, roughly 85% seen once. This rearrangement joins TRBV18 to TRBJ1-5; 9 bases are shared with TRBD1. This clonotype originated in a woman aged 40 to 50 in good health and CMV-seronegative. Specimen: PBMCs. The CDR3 DNA reads as TGTGCCAGCTCACCTCAACAGGGGGCAGGCAATCAGCCCCAGCATTTT. This encodes CASSPQQGAGNQPQHF.